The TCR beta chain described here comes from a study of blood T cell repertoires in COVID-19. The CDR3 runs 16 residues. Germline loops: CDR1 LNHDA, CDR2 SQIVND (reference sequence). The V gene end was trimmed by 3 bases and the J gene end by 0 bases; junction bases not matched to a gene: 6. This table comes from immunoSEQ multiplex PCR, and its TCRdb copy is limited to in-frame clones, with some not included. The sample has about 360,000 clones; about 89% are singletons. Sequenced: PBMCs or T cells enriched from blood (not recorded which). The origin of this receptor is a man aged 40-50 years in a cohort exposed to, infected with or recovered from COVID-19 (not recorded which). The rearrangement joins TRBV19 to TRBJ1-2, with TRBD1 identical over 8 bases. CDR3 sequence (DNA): TGTGCCAGTAGTATTGGGGGACAGGAGTCTAACTATGGCTACACCTTC. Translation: CASSIGGQESNYGYTF.